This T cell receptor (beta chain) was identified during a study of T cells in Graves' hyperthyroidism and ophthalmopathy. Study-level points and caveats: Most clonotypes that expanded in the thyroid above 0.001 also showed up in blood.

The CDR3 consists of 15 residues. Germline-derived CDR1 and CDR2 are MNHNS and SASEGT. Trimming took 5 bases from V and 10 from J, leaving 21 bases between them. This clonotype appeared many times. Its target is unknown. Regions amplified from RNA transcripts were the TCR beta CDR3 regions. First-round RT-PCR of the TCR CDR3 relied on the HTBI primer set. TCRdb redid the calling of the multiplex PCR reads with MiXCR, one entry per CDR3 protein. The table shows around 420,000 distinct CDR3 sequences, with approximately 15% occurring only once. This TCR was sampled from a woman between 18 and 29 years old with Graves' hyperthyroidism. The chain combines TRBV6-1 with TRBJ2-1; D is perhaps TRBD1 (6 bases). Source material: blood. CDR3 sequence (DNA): TGTGCCAGCAGTTATACCGGGACATCTTGGGACGAGCAGTTCTTC. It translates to CASSYTGTSWDEQFF.